The source of this T cell receptor beta chain is a study of blood T cells in healthy people across ages. Trimming shortened V by 7 bases and J by 0 bases, and 16 bases separated the two germline ends. CDR3 length equals 15 residues. Germline CDR1 SGDLS, CDR2 YYNGEE. A J-beta primer mix and a sample-barcoded 5' primer were used in a second PCR of about 7 to 12 cycles. TCRdb passed the 5' RACE reads through MiXCR, listing each CDR3 protein once. The data contain under 850,000 distinct CDR3 sequences, about 34% of them singletons. V usage is TRBV9 and J usage is TRBJ1-2; D unresolved. This sequence was found in a man between 18 and 35 years old in good health. The sequenced sample consisted of blood. This CDR3 reads CASHVGAEPNYGYTF. The CDR3 bases are TGTGCCAGCCACGTAGGCGCAGAGCCTAACTATGGCTACACCTTC.